The rows below give T cell receptor beta chains drawn from one sample of a study of blood T cell repertoires in COVID-19. Measured with immunoSEQ multiplex PCR; TCRdb has only the in-frame clones, and not every one. The sample has roughly 100,000 clones; about 89% are singletons. The sequenced sample consisted of peripheral blood. The receptor set was obtained from a middle-aged man with acute or convalescent COVID-19. Both conserved end residues are part of each CDR3. Each record gives: J gene, clone size, V gene, D gene, CDR3 protein, CDR3 DNA. D genes are given only for firm matches. Clone size is given for some rows only: seen once, a few or many times, or a class if the clone is expanded.

TRBJ2-7,few,TRBV3-1/TRBV3-2,TRBD2,CASSQTGLAESLGEQYF,TGTGCCAGCAGCCAGACCGGACTAGCGGAGTCTCTAGGCGAGCAGTACTTC
TRBJ2-7,-,TRBV13,TRBD2,CASSLRESSPGGQYF,TGTGCCAGCAGCTTGCGGGAGAGTTCCCCGGGGGGGCAGTACTTC
TRBJ1-1,-,TRBV21-1,-,CASSKATTGGTEAFF,TGTGCCAGCAGCAAAGCCACGACAGGGGGGACTGAAGCTTTCTTT
TRBJ2-7,-,TRBV21-1,-,CASKTGETSANYEQYF,TGTGCCAGCAAAACCGGGGAGACTAGCGCTAACTACGAGCAGTACTTC
TRBJ2-3,-,TRBV7-2,TRBD2,CASSWAGLAGDTQYF,TGTGCCAGCAGCTGGGCGGGACTAGCGGGAGACACGCAGTATTTT
TRBJ1-6,-,TRBV5-1,-,CASSTEEYSPLHF,TGCGCCAGCAGCACCGAGGAGTATTCACCCCTCCACTTT
TRBJ2-1,once,TRBV6-1,TRBD2,CASSEGGAAYNEQFF,TGTGCCAGCAGTGAGGGAGGGGCGGCCTACAATGAGCAGTTCTTC
TRBJ2-5,-,TRBV19,TRBD1,CASSKTGVETQYF,TGTGCCAGTAGTAAGACAGGGGTAGAGACCCAGTACTTC
TRBJ2-7,-,TRBV7-9,-,CASSPGYEQYF,TGTGCCAGCAGCCCAGGGTACGAGCAGTACTTC
TRBJ1-6,-,TRBV13,-,CASRSSLSSSYNSPLHF,TGTGCCAGCAGATCGAGCCTCTCGAGCTCCTATAATTCACCCCTCCACTTT
TRBJ1-3,-,TRBV29-1,-,CSAREGNTIYF,TGCAGCGCCAGGGAAGGAAACACCATATATTTT
TRBJ1-5,-,TRBV28,TRBD1,CASSRDSNNQPQHF,TGTGCCAGCAGTCGGGACAGTAACAATCAGCCCCAGCATTTT
TRBJ2-2,-,TRBV4-2,-,CASGRESGELFF,TGTGCCAGCGGCAGGGAATCCGGGGAGCTGTTTTTT
TRBJ2-7,-,TRBV6-2/TRBV6-3,-,CASSPTASYEQYF,TGTGCCAGCAGCCCGACAGCCTCCTACGAGCAGTACTTC
TRBJ2-1,-,TRBV5-1,TRBD2,CASSPGLAGVFSYNEQFF,TGCGCCAGCAGCCCCGGACTAGCGGGAGTCTTCTCCTACAATGAGCAGTTCTTC
TRBJ1-6,-,TRBV18,-,CASSRGSNSPLHF,TGTGCCAGCTCGCGGGGTTCCAATTCACCCCTCCACTTT
TRBJ2-3,-,TRBV6-4,TRBD2,CASSDRGGPTDTQYF,TGTGCCAGCAGTGACCGGGGGGGACCGACAGATACGCAGTATTTT